These 14 T cell receptor beta chains share one sample of origin, sequenced in a study of T cell changes during pregnancy in multiple sclerosis. The assay was immunoSEQ multiplex PCR, and TCRdb's table has in-frame clones only and misses some. The table has about 83,000 clones, about nine tenths seen once. The input for sequencing was PBMCs, taken in the first trimester of pregnancy. The receptors originated from a female donor in good health, serving as a control in a pregnancy study. Some clones in this sample may be carry-over from other donors' samples.

The chain uses TRBV28 and TRBJ1-2; 9 bases align to TRBD1. Trimming cost V 5 bases and J 5 bases; bases outside gene matches: 6. The V gene's germline CDR1 is MDHEN and CDR2 SYDVKM. The CDR3 totals 14 residues. The CDR3 reads CASSAGTGSYGYTF. CDR3 coding DNA: TGTGCCAGCAGTGCCGGGACAGGGTCTTATGGCTACACCTTC.

The V gene is TRBV5-6, the J gene TRBJ1-4; 7 nucleotides line up with TRBD1. V dropped 4 bases and J dropped 4; count of bases not matched to a gene: 19. CDR1 is SGHDT, CDR2 YYEEEE, per germline. The CDR3 totals 19 residues. The CDR3 DNA follows: TGTGCCAGCAGCGTGCGACAGGGTCCCCTGATGGGAGGTAATGAAAAACTGTTTTTT. Translating gives CASSVRQGPLMGGNEKLFF.

The chain carries TRBV5-1 and TRBJ2-7; D may be TRBD1 (5 bases). V dropped 0 bases and J dropped 0 bases, with 7 bases sitting between them. CDR3 size: 14 residues. The germline V gene has CDR1 SGHRS and CDR2 YFSETQ. Here the CDR3 DNA reads TGCGCCAGCAGCTTGGGACAGAGCTCCTACGAGCAGTACTTC. Translation gives CASSLGQSSYEQYF.

About this clone: A read error may account for a junction end that differs from germline. V usage is TRBV9 and J usage is TRBJ2-2, with 14 nucleotides matching TRBD2. CDR3 length: 20 residues. Germline CDR1 SGDLS, CDR2 YYNGEE. This CDR3 reads CASNVRSGTSGSVNTGELFF. DNA for the CDR3: TGTGCCAGCAACGTACGGTCTGGGACTAGCGGGAGCGTAAACACCGGGGAGCTGTTTTTT.

This chain uses TRBV5-1 with TRBJ2-1; no reliable D call. The CDR3 is made up of 14 amino acids. CDR1 is SGHRS, CDR2 YFSETQ, per germline. V lost 4 bases and J 10 bases, leaving 18 bases between the germline ends. The CDR3 loop reads CASSLASSAREQFF. The CDR3 DNA follows: TGCGCCAGCAGCCTGGCTTCAAGCGCTAGGGAGCAGTTCTTC.

The CDR3 bases are TGTGCCAGCAGTTTCCCGACTAGCGGGGAGGGAGAGACCCAGTACTTC. Residues: CASSFPTSGEGETQYF. The chain links TRBV6-6 to TRBJ2-5; 11 bases align to TRBD2. CDR1 is MNHNY, CDR2 SVGAGI, per germline (reference sequence). The CDR3 has 16 residues. V shed 4 bases, J shed 4 bases, and the junction held 8 bases outside the gene matches.

J is TRBJ2-1 and V is TRBV28; the D is unclear. The CDR3 spans 15 residues. V was shortened by 3 bases and J by 4 bases, with 13 bases between the two germline ends. Germline CDR1 reads MDHEN; CDR2 reads SYDVKM. CDR3 loop: CASSFTTPFYNEQFF. CDR3 bases: TGTGCCAGCAGTTTTACTACCCCATTTTACAATGAGCAGTTCTTC.

This chain connects TRBV4-3 to TRBJ1-2; possibly TRBD1 for D (5 bases). The germline gives CDR1 LGHNA, CDR2 YSLEER. Between the trimmed V and J ends, which lost 6 bases and 6 bases, there was a span of 17 bases. This CDR3 is built from 14 residues. As DNA, the CDR3 is TGCGCCAGCAGGCAACAGGCGGGGTATCATGGCTACACCTTC. It translates to CASRQQAGYHGYTF.

In this sample, this clone turned up once. The chain links TRBV2 to TRBJ1-5; 10 positions match TRBD1. CDR3 length equals 16 residues. Germline-derived CDR1 and CDR2 are SNHLY and FYNNEI. The J segment lost 1 base and the V segment lost 4 bases, leaving 4 bases of the junction unmatched. The CDR3 here is CASSGQGAGSNQPQHF. CDR3 nucleotide sequence: TGTGCCAGCAGTGGACAGGGGGCGGGGAGCAATCAGCCCCAGCATTTT.

V is TRBV7-9 and J is TRBJ1-1; TRBD1 aligns across 7 bases. Germline V CDR1 and CDR2: SEHNR, FQNEAQ (reference sequence). The CDR3 loop spans 14 amino acids. The trim removed 0 bases at V and 11 bases at J, leaving 9 bases unmatched. The DNA for the CDR3 is TGTGCCAGCAGCTTAGCAGGGGGCCCCCTCGGCGCTTTCTTT. This gives the protein CASSLAGGPLGAFF.

The chain uses TRBV7-9 and TRBJ2-7; no firm D call. With 10 bases removed from V and 1 base from J, the gap between germline ends came to 14 bases. The V gene's germline CDR1 is SEHNR and CDR2 FQNEAQ (reference sequence). CDR3 size: 13 residues. CDR3 region: CATGGGRSYEQYF. CDR3 in DNA: TGTGCCACTGGCGGTGGCAGATCCTACGAGCAGTACTTC.

CDR3 nucleotides: TGTGCCAGCGAGTCCTCTGGAAACACCATATATTTT. Encoded protein: CASESSGNTIYF. V usage is TRBV28 and J usage is TRBJ1-3; D remains ambiguous. V lost 8 bases and J 0 bases, leaving 5 bases between the germline ends. CDR1 is MDHEN and CDR2 is SYDVKM in the germline V gene. This CDR3 region has 12 residues.

The chain combines TRBV30 with TRBJ1-2, with TRBD1 as a possible D gene (6 bases). Germline CDR1 is GTSNPN and CDR2 is SVGIG (reference sequence). The germline V and J ends were trimmed by 2 bases and 7 bases, with 17 bases remaining between them. The CDR3 has 14 residues. The CDR3 protein is CAWSSMTGLRGYTF. CDR3 coding DNA: TGTGCCTGGAGTTCCATGACAGGTCTACGTGGCTACACCTTC.

The chain joins TRBV7-2 to TRBJ1-3, with no clear D. V was clipped by 1 base and J by 4 bases, with 5 bases between them. CDR3 length equals 13 residues. Germline V gene lookup returns CDR1 SGHTA and CDR2 FQGNSA. CDR3 residues: CASSLETGNTIYF. In nucleotides, the CDR3 is TGTGCCAGCAGCTTAGAGACAGGAAACACCATATATTTT.